This paragraph covers one T cell receptor (beta chain) sequence. As handled by the study authors: Estimated nucleated cell counts came from reference gene primer amplification. The assay was immunoSEQ multiplex PCR, and TCRdb's table has in-frame clones only and misses some. That table furnishes V, J and clone size, whereas the DNA furnished D and trimming. The data hold 200,000 or so clones, with approximately 81% observed a single time. The data were taken from a study of blood T cell repertoires in COVID-19. Study-wide background: From T cells, B-cell-depleted T cells, or PBMCs came the material, which was cDNA or gDNA.

The receptor was derived from a woman aged 60-75 years who had recovered from COVID-19. The sequenced material came from peripheral blood.

DNA for the CDR3: TGCGCCAGCAGCTACGGACAGGGGGTGACTTCTAGCACAGATACGCAGTATTTT. This translates into CASSYGQGVTSSTDTQYF. The chain is built from TRBV5-1 and TRBJ2-3; 10 positions agree with TRBD1. This CDR3 is 18 amino acids long. Germline CDR1 reads SGHRS; CDR2 reads YFSETQ. The J segment lost 0 bases and the V segment lost 3 bases, leaving 10 bases of the junction unmatched. Based on the CDR3 plus reference TRBV5-1 and TRBJ2-3, the full variable domain is KAGVTQTPRYLIKTRGQQVTLSCSPISGHRSVSWYQQTPGQGLQFLFEYFSETQRNKGNFPGRFSGRQFSNSRSEMNVSTLELGDSALYLCASSYGQGVTSSTDTQYFGPGTRLTVL.